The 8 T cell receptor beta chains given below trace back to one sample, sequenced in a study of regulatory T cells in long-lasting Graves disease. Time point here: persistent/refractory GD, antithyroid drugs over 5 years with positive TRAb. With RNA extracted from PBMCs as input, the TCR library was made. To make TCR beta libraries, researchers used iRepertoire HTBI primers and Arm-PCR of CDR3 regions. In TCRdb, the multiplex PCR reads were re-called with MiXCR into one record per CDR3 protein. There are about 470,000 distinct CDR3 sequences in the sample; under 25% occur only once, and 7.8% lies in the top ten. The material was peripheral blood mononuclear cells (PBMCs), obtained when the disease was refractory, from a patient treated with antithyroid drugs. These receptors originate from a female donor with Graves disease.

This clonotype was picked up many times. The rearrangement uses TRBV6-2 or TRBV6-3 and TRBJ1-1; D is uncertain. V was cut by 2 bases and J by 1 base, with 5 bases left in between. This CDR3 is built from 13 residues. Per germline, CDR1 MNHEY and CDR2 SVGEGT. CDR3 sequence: CASSYGQNTEAFF. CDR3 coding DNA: TGTGCCAGCAGTTACGGGCAGAACACTGAAGCTTTCTTT.

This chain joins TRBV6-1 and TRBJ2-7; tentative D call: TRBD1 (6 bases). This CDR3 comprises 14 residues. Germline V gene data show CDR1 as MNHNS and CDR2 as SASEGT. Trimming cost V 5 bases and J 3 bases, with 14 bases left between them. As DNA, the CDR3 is TGTGCCAGCAGTCGCCAGGGGCTGGGCTACGAGCAGTACTTC. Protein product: CASSRQGLGYEQYF.

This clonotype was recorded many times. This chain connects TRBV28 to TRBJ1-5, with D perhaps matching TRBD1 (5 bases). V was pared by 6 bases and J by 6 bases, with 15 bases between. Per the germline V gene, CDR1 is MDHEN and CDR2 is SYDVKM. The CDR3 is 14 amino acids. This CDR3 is CASSRSRGFQPQHF. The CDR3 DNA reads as TGTGCCAGCAGCCGTTCGCGGGGCTTTCAGCCCCAGCATTTT.

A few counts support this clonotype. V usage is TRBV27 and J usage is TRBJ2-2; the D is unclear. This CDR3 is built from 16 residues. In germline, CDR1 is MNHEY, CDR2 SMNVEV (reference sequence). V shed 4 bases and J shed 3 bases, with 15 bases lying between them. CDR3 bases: TGTGCCAGCAGTTCCCCAACCCGTTCATACACCGGGGAGCTGTTTTTT. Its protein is CASSSPTRSYTGELFF.

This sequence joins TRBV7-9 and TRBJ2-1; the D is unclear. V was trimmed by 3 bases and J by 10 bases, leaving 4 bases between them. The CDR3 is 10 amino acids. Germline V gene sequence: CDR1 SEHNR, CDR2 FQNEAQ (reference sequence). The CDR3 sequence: CASSFREQFF. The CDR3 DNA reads TGTGCCAGCAGCTTCCGGGAGCAGTTCTTC.

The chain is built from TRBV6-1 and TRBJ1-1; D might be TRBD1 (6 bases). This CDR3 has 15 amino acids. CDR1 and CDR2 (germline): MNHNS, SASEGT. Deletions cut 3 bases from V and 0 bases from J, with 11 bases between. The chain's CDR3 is CASSERQGLNTEAFF. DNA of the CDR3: TGTGCCAGCAGTGAGCGGCAGGGGCTGAACACTGAAGCTTTCTTT.

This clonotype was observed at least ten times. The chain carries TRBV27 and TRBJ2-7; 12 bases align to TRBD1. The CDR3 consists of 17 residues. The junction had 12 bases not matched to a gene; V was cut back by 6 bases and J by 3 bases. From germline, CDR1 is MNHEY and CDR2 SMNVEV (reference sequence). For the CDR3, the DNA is TGTGCCAGCAGAAACCGAAGGGGACAGGGGGCAGGCTACGAGCAGTACTTC. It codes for CASRNRRGQGAGYEQYF.

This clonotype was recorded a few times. CDR3 residues: CASSSGRNSPLHF. The CDR3 DNA is TGTGCCAGCAGTTCAGGACGGAATTCACCCCTCCACTTT. This chain links TRBV5-6 with TRBJ1-6; D not certain. The CDR3 extends over 13 amino acids. With 5 bases removed from V and 7 bases from J, the gap between germline ends came to 10 bases. Germline CDR1 is SGHDT and CDR2 is YYEEEE.